This is a list of T cell receptor beta chains from one sample in a study of shared clonotypes between healthy human individuals. Libraries were prepared by immunoSEQ multiplex PCR; TCRdb keeps only in-frame clonotypes and omits some of them. The profile covers a few hundred thousand clones, with about 95% appearing a single time and 0.1% to 0.11% taken by the ten largest. Sequenced material: naive CD8+ T cells sorted from blood. The receptors shown here come from a woman in her twenties or thirties in good health. The CDR3 runs from the conserved cysteine through the conserved F or W. The D gene is left open where the match is weak. Expanded clones get a size class; other rows say once, few or many, or leave the size out.

V gene	J gene	clone size	D gene	CDR3 protein	CDR3 DNA
TRBV28	TRBJ1-4	NA	TRBD1	CASNLYRGTNEKLFF	TGTGCCAGCAACCTCTACAGGGGGACTAATGAAAAACTGTTTTTT
TRBV14	TRBJ2-7	NA	NA	CASSQGPWSYEQYF	TGTGCCAGCAGCCAAGGCCCCTGGAGCTACGAGCAGTACTTC
TRBV7-9	TRBJ1-5	once	NA	CASSLGPMGVNQPQHF	TGTGCCAGCAGCTTAGGCCCTATGGGGGTCAATCAGCCCCAGCATTTT
TRBV28	TRBJ1-4	NA	TRBD1	CASSTGTGGASGEKLFF	TGTGCCAGCAGTACCGGGACAGGGGGCGCGAGTGGTGAAAAACTGTTTTTT
TRBV19	TRBJ2-7	once	TRBD2	CASSTLAGGAYEQYF	TGTGCCAGTAGTACCCTAGCGGGAGGTGCCTACGAGCAGTACTTC
TRBV19	TRBJ1-1	few	NA	CASSFRQMNTEAFF	TGTGCCAGTAGTTTCCGACAGATGAACACTGAAGCTTTCTTT
TRBV9	TRBJ1-1	NA	NA	CASSPISGTEAFF	TGTGCCAGCAGCCCCATTTCCGGCACTGAAGCTTTCTTT
TRBV27	TRBJ2-5	NA	NA	CASVMEKGKETQYF	TGTGCCAGCGTCATGGAGAAGGGGAAAGAGACCCAGTACTTC
TRBV28	TRBJ2-1	NA	NA	CASSWETGLYNEQFF	TGTGCCAGCAGTTGGGAAACGGGGCTCTACAATGAGCAGTTCTTC
TRBV27	TRBJ2-1	NA	NA	CASSPGLGGAYEFF	TGTGCCAGCAGTCCCGGTCTAGGCGGAGCCTACGAGTTCTTC
TRBV9	TRBJ1-4	NA	TRBD1	CASSGGQGRREKLFF	TGTGCCAGCAGCGGCGGACAGGGTAGAAGGGAAAAACTGTTTTTT
TRBV4-2	TRBJ2-2	NA	NA	CASSQVVPRGSNTGELFF	TGTGCCAGCAGCCAAGTAGTCCCGCGCGGGTCTAACACCGGGGAGCTGTTTTTT
TRBV5-6	TRBJ1-2	NA	NA	CASSLDRFNTF	TGTGCCAGCAGCTTGGACAGGTTTAACACCTTC
TRBV10-2	TRBJ2-3	once	TRBD2	CASSSGTSGRLSTDTQYF	TGCGCCAGCAGCTCCGGGACTAGCGGGCGCCTTTCCACAGATACGCAGTATTTT
TRBV7-8	TRBJ2-2	NA	TRBD1	CASSWTGLNTGELFF	TGTGCCAGCAGCTGGACAGGATTGAACACCGGGGAGCTGTTTTTT
TRBV10-3	TRBJ1-2	NA	NA	CAISESEGGTYGYTF	TGTGCCATCAGTGAGTCTGAGGGGGGGACCTATGGCTACACCTTC
TRBV19	TRBJ1-1	once	NA	CASSPGTPGAFF	TGTGCCAGTAGTCCCGGGACCCCGGGAGCTTTCTTT
TRBV9	TRBJ1-2	NA	NA	CASSVNPAVSYGYTF	TGTGCCAGCAGCGTAAACCCCGCTGTCTCCTATGGCTACACCTTC
TRBV10-2	TRBJ2-1	NA	TRBD2	CASSEWLADNNEQFF	TGCGCCAGCAGTGAGTGGCTAGCGGATAACAATGAGCAGTTCTTC
TRBV6-1	TRBJ1-3	NA	NA	CASSEYVGSSGNTIYF	TGTGCCAGCAGTGAATATGTTGGATCCTCTGGAAACACCATATATTTT
TRBV2	TRBJ2-7	NA	NA	CASSDQVRDEQYF	TGTGCCAGCAGTGATCAGGTTCGGGACGAGCAGTACTTC
TRBV19	TRBJ2-2	NA	NA	CASSTLAFSTGELFF	TGTGCCAGTAGTACACTAGCTTTTAGCACCGGGGAGCTGTTTTTT
TRBV28	TRBJ2-7	NA	TRBD1	CASSSDRVPYEQYF	TGTGCCAGCAGTTCCGACAGGGTCCCCTACGAGCAGTACTTC
TRBV9	TRBJ2-2	NA	NA	CASSADRGSFAGELFF	TGTGCCAGCAGCGCGGACAGAGGGAGTTTCGCCGGGGAGCTGTTTTTT
TRBV7-9	TRBJ1-2	NA	NA	CASSLGVGRGYTF	TGTGCCAGCAGCTTAGGTGTCGGTCGTGGCTACACCTTC
TRBV7-9	TRBJ2-3	NA	NA	CASSPPSADTQYF	TGTGCCAGCAGCCCCCCTAGCGCAGATACGCAGTATTTT
TRBV20-1	TRBJ2-1	few	NA	CSALDLEQFF	TGCAGTGCCTTGGACTTGGAGCAGTTCTTC